Sequencing of this T cell receptor beta chain was carried out in a study of T cells in tumors after PD-1 blockade. Background on the study: Excluded were patients with checkpoint blockade, immunosuppressants, or radiotherapy or other anti-cancer therapy within 4 weeks. Daily vismodegib 150 mg continued in a subset of anti-PD-1-treated patients. General study results and limits: Clonal replacement, not reinvigoration, is suggested for expanded exhausted CD8+ clones after therapy. Only pre- versus post-treatment comparisons showed clonal replacement.

Turning to this clone: The antigen is not known.

Clones were sequenced by immunoSEQ multiplex PCR, and TCRdb holds only the in-frame ones, with some missing. This sample yields several thousand clones, of which around 62% are seen a single time; approximately 5% belongs to the top ten. The V end lost 1 base, the J end lost 9 bases, and 10 bases lay between the germline ends. This CDR3 comprises 12 residues. Germline V gives CDR1 LGHNT, CDR2 FRNRAP. This sequence joins TRBV12-5 and TRBJ2-7, with D unclear. The sequencing used tumor tissue, collected after anti-PD-1 treatment. The TCR comes from a human donor with basal cell carcinoma. CDR3 nucleotide sequence: TGTGCTAGTGGTTTGGGCGACGTGCGGCAGTACTTC. Translated: CASGLGDVRQYF.